The 31 T cell receptor beta chains given below trace back to one sample, sequenced in a study of blood T cell repertoires in COVID-19. Sequenced by immunoSEQ multiplex PCR; TCRdb stores in-frame clones only, minus some. This sample has about 240,000 clones, with approximately 80% found just once. Sample: peripheral blood. The receptor source for this set is a woman over 75 with COVID-19, enrolled during active disease.

The genes are TRBV10-3 and TRBJ2-1, with 9 bases aligning to TRBD2. This CDR3 contains 11 residues. From germline, CDR1 is ENHRY and CDR2 SYGVKD. Trimming cost V 8 bases and J 7 bases; bases outside gene matches: 0. The CDR3 DNA is TGTGCCATCGGACTAGCGAATGAGCAGTTCTTC. Protein product: CAIGLANEQFF.

V is TRBV5-1 and J is TRBJ2-1; TRBD1 is a possible D gene (5 bases). Germline loops: CDR1 SGHRS, CDR2 YFSETQ. This CDR3 is built from 14 residues. V dropped 2 bases and J dropped 7 bases, with 13 bases sitting between them. The CDR3 DNA follows: TGCGCCAGCAGCTTTCCAGGGAATTGGAATGAGCAGTTCTTC. As protein: CASSFPGNWNEQFF.

This clone occurred a few times. This chain connects TRBV10-3 to TRBJ2-7; D ambiguous. V was pared by 10 bases and J by 0 bases, with 10 bases between. The V gene's germline CDR1 is ENHRY and CDR2 SYGVKD. The CDR3 runs 12 residues. CDR3 DNA sequence: TGTGCCACCAGGACGGGCTCCTACGAGCAGTACTTC. Its translation is CATRTGSYEQYF.

The V gene is TRBV5-1, the J gene TRBJ2-1; 12 positions match TRBD2. This CDR3 contains 14 residues. The trim removed 3 bases at V and 10 bases at J, leaving 5 bases unmatched. CDR1 is SGHRS, CDR2 YFSETQ, per germline. The CDR3 loop reads CASSSRLAGEEQFF. The CDR3 DNA reads TGCGCCAGCAGCTCCCGACTAGCGGGAGAAGAGCAGTTCTTC.

A remark on this clone: In the same sample, other DNA sequences code for this CDR3. The chain is built from TRBV19 and TRBJ1-5, with 7 positions matching TRBD1. V lost 7 bases to trimming and J lost 5 bases; unmatched junction nucleotides: 5. Germline V lookup: CDR1 LNHDA, CDR2 SQIVND (reference sequence). The length of the CDR3 is 13 residues. The CDR3 loop reads CASNRQGDQPQHF. CDR3 coding DNA: TGTGCCAGTAATCGACAGGGCGATCAGCCCCAGCATTTT.

This clone was counted between two and nine times. The chain carries TRBV24-1 and TRBJ2-7; a weak D match, TRBD2 (6 bases). The V end was cut by 5 bases, the J end by 0 bases, with 10 bases between. Germline CDR1 reads KGHDR; CDR2 reads SFDVKD. The CDR3 extends over 14 amino acids. The CDR3 loop is CATSAAGPSYEQYF. The CDR3 bases are TGTGCCACCAGTGCGGCGGGGCCCTCCTACGAGCAGTACTTC.

The rearrangement joins TRBV28 to TRBJ2-1; 10 bases agree with TRBD2. CDR1 MDHEN and CDR2 SYDVKM come from the germline V gene. This CDR3 has 14 residues. The trim removed 8 bases at V and 10 bases at J, leaving 11 bases unmatched. CDR3 DNA sequence: TGTGCCAGCCTCGAACTAGCGGGAAACAGGGAGCAGTTCTTC. The encoded protein is CASLELAGNREQFF.

The rearrangement uses TRBV7-9 and TRBJ2-2, with TRBD1 matching 8 bases. Germline CDR1 is SEHNR and CDR2 is FQNEAQ (reference sequence). The CDR3 is 16 residues long. V dropped 3 bases and J dropped 9; count of bases not matched to a gene: 12. The CDR3 DNA reads as TGTGCCAGCAGCTTTAGGACAGGGCGCAGTATCTGGGAGCTGTTTTTT. This sequence encodes CASSFRTGRSIWELFF.

The rearrangement uses TRBV7-2 and TRBJ2-7; weak D call: TRBD2 (5 bases). Deletions cut 4 bases from V and 7 bases from J, with 17 bases between. Germline CDR1 SGHTA, CDR2 FQGNSA. The CDR3 has 14 amino acids. CDR3 amino acids: CASSSTRWVREQYF. DNA of the CDR3: TGTGCCAGCAGCTCCACTAGATGGGTGAGGGAGCAGTACTTC.

A single count supports this clone. This chain joins TRBV19 and TRBJ2-4; 8 bases match TRBD1. The length of the CDR3 is 16 residues. The V segment lost 5 bases and the J segment 0 bases; nucleotides outside the gene matches: 6. CDR1 LNHDA and CDR2 SQIVND come from the germline V gene (reference sequence). For the CDR3, the DNA is TGTGCCAGTAGTCCCCGACAGGGGCTAGCCAAAAACATTCAGTACTTC. Protein product: CASSPRQGLAKNIQYF.

CDR3 amino acids: CAWSAGVNSPLHF. CDR3 nucleotides: TGTGCCTGGAGTGCAGGGGTTAATTCACCCCTCCACTTT. V and J are TRBV30 and TRBJ1-6; a possible D gene is TRBD1 (6 bases). Germline loops: CDR1 GTSNPN, CDR2 SVGIG (reference sequence). CDR3 size: 13 residues. Trimming shortened V by 1 base and J by 6 bases, and 7 bases separated the two germline ends.

This chain joins TRBV29-1 and TRBJ2-2; 11 nucleotides align to TRBD1. J lost 7 bases, V lost 7 bases, and 11 bases had no gene match. The CDR3 runs to 15 residues. Germline lookup yields CDR1 SQVTM and CDR2 ANQGSEA. DNA for the CDR3: TGCAGCGCTACGGGACAGGGGGTTTTCGGCGGGGAGCTGTTTTTT. It encodes CSATGQGVFGGELFF.

This chain connects TRBV12-5 to TRBJ1-1; tentative D call: TRBD1 (6 bases). V shed 5 bases and J shed 2 bases, with 9 bases lying between them. This CDR3 spans 13 amino acids. CDR1 and CDR2 (germline): LGHNT, FRNRAP. This CDR3 reads CASGTGTNTEAFF. The CDR3 nucleotides read TGTGCTAGTGGTACCGGGACAAACACTGAAGCTTTCTTT.

This clone was detected a few times. The rearrangement uses TRBV18 and TRBJ1-5; D might be TRBD1 (6 bases). The CDR3 contains 13 residues. Germline CDR1 KGHSH, CDR2 LQKENI. Trimming removed 6 bases from V and 4 bases from J, with 10 bases in between. In DNA, the CDR3 is TGTGCCAGCTCGGGGGCCCTTAATCAGCCCCAGCATTTT. It is translated as CASSGALNQPQHF. The whole variable domain, filled in from reference TRBV18 and TRBJ1-5, reads NAGVMQNPRHLVRRRGQEARLRCSPMKGHSHVYWYRQLPEEGLKFMVYLQKENIIDESGMPKERFSAEFPKEGPSILRIQQVVRGDSAAYFCASSGALNQPQHFGDGTRLSIL.

The rearrangement joins TRBV7-2 to TRBJ1-6, with D possibly TRBD1 on 6 matching bases. The CDR3 extends over 16 amino acids. Germline V gives CDR1 SGHTA, CDR2 FQGNSA. The V end was cut by 1 base, the J end by 12 bases, with 19 bases between. CDR3 in DNA: TGTGCCAGCAGCTTAGACGGCAGGGGTTGGGCGCGACCCCTCCACTTT. This codes for CASSLDGRGWARPLHF.

This CDR3 reads CASSLVRGLAVNYGYTF. The CDR3 coding sequence is TGTGCCAGCAGCTTGGTGAGAGGGCTGGCAGTCAACTATGGCTACACCTTC. The V gene is TRBV5-6, the J gene TRBJ1-2; D is undetermined. The CDR3 length is 17 residues. Germline values: CDR1 SGHDT, CDR2 YYEEEE. Trimming shortened V by 0 bases and J by 2 bases, and 17 bases separated the two germline ends.

The rearrangement links TRBV28 to TRBJ2-1; 8 nucleotides match TRBD1. Germline V lookup: CDR1 MDHEN, CDR2 SYDVKM. V was pared by 7 bases and J by 4 bases, with 9 bases of the junction left unmatched. This CDR3 is built from 15 residues. The CDR3 spells CASTQGASAYNEQFF. In nucleotides, the CDR3 is TGTGCCAGCACCCAGGGGGCTAGCGCTTACAATGAGCAGTTCTTC.

This clone has more than one count but fewer than ten. J is TRBJ1-5 and V is TRBV5-6; D uncertain. V was cut by 3 bases and J by 0 bases, with 13 bases left in between. Germline V CDR1 and CDR2: SGHDT, YYEEEE. The CDR3 is 16 amino acids. CDR3: CASSSLALGSNQPQHF. CDR3 coding DNA: TGTGCCAGCAGCTCCTTAGCACTGGGTAGCAATCAGCCCCAGCATTTT.

This clone was recorded once. This rearrangement joins TRBV5-1 to TRBJ1-1, with TRBD1 matching over 9 bases. This CDR3 spans 19 amino acids. V was pared by 0 bases and J by 3 bases, with 15 bases of the junction left unmatched. Germline V gene lookup returns CDR1 SGHRS and CDR2 YFSETQ. The CDR3 sequence is CASSLAIPGQGKWDTEAFF. In nucleotides, the CDR3 is TGCGCCAGCAGCTTGGCCATCCCGGGACAGGGCAAATGGGACACTGAAGCTTTCTTT. The full variable domain, its missing parts supplied by reference TRBV5-1 and TRBJ1-1, is KAGVTQTPRYLIKTRGQQVTLSCSPISGHRSVSWYQQTPGQGLQFLFEYFSETQRNKGNFPGRFSGRQFSNSRSEMNVSTLELGDSALYLCASSLAIPGQGKWDTEAFFGQGTRLTVV.

This clone has a single count. The V and J genes are TRBV6-2 or TRBV6-3 and TRBJ2-1, with 8 positions matching TRBD2. This CDR3 spans 16 amino acids. Germline assignment: CDR1 MNHEY and CDR2 SVGEGT. V lost 6 bases to trimming and J lost 2 bases; unmatched junction nucleotides: 9. In DNA, the CDR3 is TGTGCCAGCAGCAGCCCTCTAGCGGGTACCTACAATGAGCAGTTCTTC. Its translation: CASSSPLAGTYNEQFF.

V usage is TRBV18 and J usage is TRBJ1-1, with TRBD1 as a possible D gene (6 bases). This CDR3 region has 14 residues. V was pared by 3 bases and J by 5 bases, with 13 bases between. The germline CDR1 and CDR2 sequences are KGHSH and LQKENI. Here the CDR3 DNA reads TGTGCCAGCTCACCCTTTCAGGGGTTGACTGAAGCTTTCTTT. Its protein product is CASSPFQGLTEAFF.

This clone occurred a few times. The chain combines TRBV2 with TRBJ1-6; D is uncertain. The CDR3 is made up of 16 amino acids. The V gene's germline CDR1 is SNHLY and CDR2 FYNNEI. Trimming shortened V by 4 bases and J by 7 bases, and 17 bases separated the two germline ends. The CDR3 is CASSVNSVSGNSPLHF. In nucleotides, the CDR3 is TGTGCCAGCAGTGTCAACAGTGTGTCCGGCAATTCACCCCTCCACTTT.

This rearrangement joins TRBV5-1 to TRBJ1-4; TRBD1 is a possible D gene (5 bases). The ends were cut back, 3 bases at V and 8 bases at J, with 11 bases in the middle. The CDR3 extends over 13 amino acids. The V gene's germline CDR1 is SGHRS and CDR2 YFSETQ. The CDR3 spells CASSWGVREKLFF. The CDR3 DNA reads as TGCGCCAGCAGCTGGGGGGTTAGGGAAAAACTGTTTTTT.

The chain carries TRBV20-1 and TRBJ2-3; 8 nucleotides align to TRBD2. With V trimmed by 3 bases and J by 2 bases, 7 bases remained unmatched. Germline CDR1 is DFQATT and CDR2 is SNEGSKA (reference sequence). The CDR3 has 15 residues. CDR3 sequence reads: CSASPGLAPTDTQYF. CDR3 coding DNA: TGCAGTGCTAGTCCTGGACTAGCTCCCACAGATACGCAGTATTTT.

This clone was detected only a few times. V is TRBV11-2 and J is TRBJ1-1; the D is unclear. The germline V gene has CDR1 SGHAT and CDR2 FQNNGV. Between the trimmed V and J ends, which lost 0 bases and 11 bases, there was a span of 13 bases. The CDR3 contains 13 residues. The CDR3 DNA reads TGTGCCAGCAGCTTAGATTCGGTCCTCCGCGCTTTCTTT. It specifies CASSLDSVLRAFF. Looking up the rest from reference TRBV11-2 and TRBJ1-1 gives the full variable domain: EAGVAQSPRYKIIEKRQSVAFWCNPISGHATLYWYQQILGQGPKLLIQFQNNGVVDDSQLPKDRFSAERLKGVDSTLKIQPAKLEDSAVYLCASSLDSVLRAFFGQGTRLTVV.

V gene TRBV7-3 combines with J gene TRBJ2-1; TRBD2 agrees at 8 bases. The V gene's germline CDR1 is SGHTA and CDR2 FQGTGA. Trimming at V came to 4 bases and at J to 0 bases, leaving 5 bases not matched to a gene. The CDR3 covers 16 residues. CDR3 DNA: TGTGCCAGCAGCTCCTTAGCGGGAAGCTCCTACAATGAGCAGTTCTTC. This codes for CASSSLAGSSYNEQFF.

The chain recombines TRBV18 with TRBJ2-2; D unresolved. Germline V gene data show CDR1 as KGHSH and CDR2 as LQKENI. This CDR3 has 16 amino acids. Trimming left V 3 bases short and J 1 base short, with 12 bases between. CDR3 coding DNA: TGTGCCAGCTCACCTGACATTTACCAGAACACCGGGGAGCTGTTTTTT. It codes for CASSPDIYQNTGELFF.

As DNA, the CDR3 is TGTGCCAGGGGTGGGAGGGGAAGAGGCGGGGAGCTGTTTTTT. Protein product: CARGGRGRGGELFF. This chain uses TRBV5-8 with TRBJ2-2; TRBD2 aligns across 7 bases. The CDR3 extends over 14 amino acids. The germline gives CDR1 SGHTS, CDR2 YDEGEE. Trimming removed 8 bases from V and 7 bases from J; junction bases left unmatched: 11.

This clone was observed a few times. The chain couples TRBV7-9 to TRBJ2-1; a weak D match, TRBD2 (5 bases). CDR3 length equals 16 residues. Per the germline V gene, CDR1 is SEHNR and CDR2 is FQNEAQ (reference sequence). Deletions cut 5 bases from V and 0 bases from J, with 14 bases between. The CDR3 bases are TGTGCCAGCAGCCCCAATGTGGGGAGCTCCTACAATGAGCAGTTCTTC. This encodes CASSPNVGSSYNEQFF.

The chain uses TRBV4-1 and TRBJ2-4, with D tentatively TRBD2 (6 bases). V lost 3 bases and J lost 2, with 11 bases in between. Germline V gene sequence: CDR1 MGHRA, CDR2 YSYEKL. The CDR3 consists of 15 residues. The CDR3 loop is CASSHTSTSKNIQYF. The CDR3 bases are TGCGCCAGCAGCCATACTAGCACCTCCAAAAACATTCAGTACTTC.

This clone was recorded a few times. V and J are TRBV29-1 and TRBJ1-2; 7 bases align to TRBD1. Trimming at V came to 5 bases and at J to 8 bases, leaving 5 bases not matched to a gene. The CDR3 totals 11 residues. The germline V gene encodes CDR1 SQVTM and CDR2 ANQGSEA. CDR3 in DNA: TGCAGCGTTTATGGACAGGACGGCTACACCTTC. Residues: CSVYGQDGYTF.